The 10 T cell receptor beta chains reported below all come from one sample, sequenced in a study of breast tumors, draining lymph nodes, adjacent tissues. TCRdb called the multiplex PCR reads again in MiXCR, with one record for every CDR3 protein. The sample records 200,000 to 250,000 distinct CDR3 sequences, around 32% being singletons. Breast cancer patients provided tissue from their axillary draining lymph nodes. The sample comprised axillary lymph node tissue. The receptors shown here come from a female donor with breast cancer. Some clones in this sample may be carry-over from other donors' samples.

V is TRBV12-5 and J is TRBJ1-1; D gene unclear. Germline lookup yields CDR1 LGHNT and CDR2 FRNRAP. This CDR3 is built from 14 residues. Trimming cost V 3 bases and J 3 bases, with 11 bases left between them. The CDR3, as DNA: TGTGCTAGTGGTTTTTGTCAAACGGACACTGAAGCTTTCTTT. As protein: CASGFCQTDTEAFF.

This clonotype has ten or more counts. The chain joins TRBV18 to TRBJ1-2, with D perhaps TRBD1 (6 bases). The CDR3 contains 14 residues. CDR1 is KGHSH, CDR2 LQKENI, per germline. V was cut by 3 bases and J by 8 bases, with 16 bases left in between. The CDR3 nucleotides are TGTGCCAGCTCACCCTCTCAGGGGTCCGAAGGCTACACCTTC. Residues: CASSPSQGSEGYTF.

This clonotype was seen ten or more times. The chain couples TRBV15 to TRBJ2-7, with D possibly being TRBD2 (6 bases). Per germline, CDR1 LNHNV and CDR2 YYDKDF (reference sequence). This CDR3 contains 16 residues. V was pared by 1 base and J by 2 bases, with 15 bases between. The CDR3, as DNA: TGTGCCACCAGCAGAGTGGGCGGGGACGCAGCCTACGAGCAGTACTTC. Translating it yields CATSRVGGDAAYEQYF.

As for this clonotype: At one end the junction does not follow the germline gene, possibly because of a read error. V gene TRBV24-1 combines with J gene TRBJ2-5; tentatively, D is TRBD1 or TRBD2 (5 bases each). Germline-derived CDR1 and CDR2 are KGHDR and SFDVKD. This CDR3 contains 15 residues. For the CDR3, the DNA is TGTGGCACCAGTGACCCCGGGACCAGCGTAATGACCCAGTACTTC. Translating gives CGTSDPGTSVMTQYF.

This clonotype was seen repeatedly, ten times or more. The chain joins TRBV11-2 to TRBJ1-2; weak D call: TRBD1 (5 bases). The CDR3 spans 13 residues. Per the germline V gene, CDR1 is SGHAT and CDR2 is FQNNGV. V was shortened by 0 bases and J by 7 bases, with 9 bases between the two germline ends. In DNA, the CDR3 is TGTGCCAGCAGCTTAGATCGCAGGGTTGGCTACACCTTC. It is translated as CASSLDRRVGYTF.

CDR3 nucleotide sequence: TGTGCCAGCGGCCCGGTTCTCGAGGTGGTGGGAGATACGCAGTATTTT. It is translated as CASGPVLEVVGDTQYF. The chain recombines TRBV27 with TRBJ2-3; D unclear. The germline CDR1 and CDR2 sequences are MNHEY and SMNVEV (reference sequence). The ends were cut back, 8 bases at V and 5 bases at J, with 23 bases in the middle. The CDR3 has 16 residues.

The rearrangement joins TRBV24-1 to TRBJ2-3, with TRBD2 identical over 10 bases. With 5 bases clipped from V and 3 bases from J, the junction kept 4 bases outside the gene matches. CDR1 and CDR2 from the germline V gene are KGHDR and SFDVKD. CDR3 length: 15 amino acids. The CDR3 coding sequence is TGTGCCACCAGTGCCAGCGGGAGGGAGACAGATACGCAGTATTTT. Its protein is CATSASGRETDTQYF.

This chain uses TRBV5-4 with TRBJ2-5, with D tentatively TRBD1 (5 bases). The CDR3 covers 14 residues. Trimming pared 1 base from V and 3 bases from J, leaving 10 bases between. Germline CDR1 and CDR2: SGHNT and YYREEE (reference sequence). In DNA form, the CDR3 reads TGTGCCAGCAGCTTGTTTGGGGCAGAAGAGACCCAGTACTTC. Its protein product is CASSLFGAEETQYF.

J is TRBJ1-1 and V is TRBV13; TRBD1 matches 7 bases. Per germline, CDR1 PRHDT and CDR2 FYEKMQ (reference sequence). The CDR3 has 12 residues. The junction had 7 bases not matched to a gene; V was cut back by 6 bases and J by 9 bases. CDR3 coding DNA: TGTGCCAGCAGTCAACCGACAGGGAAAGCTTTCTTT. Translated, it gives CASSQPTGKAFF.

This clonotype has only a few counts. The chain has TRBV18 and TRBJ2-5, with 11 bases fitting TRBD2. The germline gives CDR1 KGHSH, CDR2 LQKENI. This CDR3 contains 20 residues. V dropped 1 base and J dropped 7; count of bases not matched to a gene: 20. As DNA, the CDR3 is TGTGCCAGCTCACCACTTGAACTAGCGGGAGATGAGGCCCAAAGACTGACCCAGTACTTC. Its protein is CASSPLELAGDEAQRLTQYF.